This TCR beta chain was sequenced during a study of Graves' ophthalmopathy and Graves' hyperthyroidism. Study-level background: The study drew peripheral blood at initial diagnosis, before any treatment. General observations from the study: Ophthalmopathy cases were distinguished from stable hyperthyroidism by a 13-signature model, reaching about 91% sensitivity and about 81% specificity. The authors also found most expanded thyroid clonotypes above 0.001 frequency in blood.

This clonotype came up many times. The antigen is unknown. RNA transcripts served as template for amplifying TCR beta CDR3 sequences. A first-round RT-PCR used HTBI primers, followed by a second-round multiplex PCR. TCRdb ran MiXCR on the multiplex PCR reads and lists one entry per CDR3 protein. The table includes under 350,000 distinct CDR3 sequences, 15% to 20% detected once. Out of around 10 ml of fresh peripheral blood, PBMCs were obtained. This CDR3 has 14 amino acids. Trimming removed 4 bases from V and 7 bases from J; junction bases left unmatched: 7. From germline, CDR1 is MDHEN and CDR2 SYDVKM.

The rearrangement joins TRBV28 to TRBJ1-5; 7 nucleotides align to TRBD1. Source material: peripheral blood. This receptor was obtained from an adult man with Graves' ophthalmopathy. The CDR3 here is CASSSGGASQPQHF. The CDR3 DNA is TGTGCCAGCAGTTCAGGGGGGGCTAGCCAGCCCCAGCATTTT.